This TCR beta chain was observed in a study of blood T cell repertoires in COVID-19. Sequencing was performed with immunoSEQ multiplex PCR; in TCRdb, only in-frame clones are kept and a portion is missing. The top ten clones hold 7% to 9% of a sample with 150,000 to 250,000 clones, 84% of them seen once. Cohort 3 donors counted as recovered after two negative PCRs, clearance, or resolved symptoms. The V and J ends lost 5 bases and 4 bases respectively, with 12 bases between them. The CDR3 contains 13 residues. Per germline, CDR1 SGHAT and CDR2 FQNNGV. V usage is TRBV11-2 and J usage is TRBJ2-7, with unresolved D. The origin of this receptor is a man aged 40-49 years who had recovered from COVID-19. The sequencing input was PBMCs or T cells enriched from blood (not recorded which). The CDR3 here is CASSPNRRYEQYF. CDR3 DNA sequence: TGTGCCAGCAGCCCTAATCGGCGGTACGAGCAGTACTTC. The full variable domain, in which reference TRBV11-2 and TRBJ2-7 provide the parts outside the CDR3, is EAGVAQSPRYKIIEKRQSVAFWCNPISGHATLYWYQQILGQGPKLLIQFQNNGVVDDSQLPKDRFSAERLKGVDSTLKIQPAKLEDSAVYLCASSPNRRYEQYFGPGTRLTVT.